The following is a TCR beta chain sequence with its context. This clonotype has at least ten counts. Its antigen remains unidentified. Base qualities are not recorded, but no much larger clone differs from it by a single base. These data originate in a study of neurological immune-mediated disorders (dated by TCRdb to the late 2010s). Background on the whole study: Using UMI-based sequencing, the study compared peripheral blood TCR-beta repertoires from patients with HTLV-I-associated myelopathy (HAM/TSP), patients with multiple sclerosis, and healthy controls. Longitudinal samples, technical triplicates and paired sorted CD4+ and CD8+ T-cell subsets, alongside PBMC samples, were included among the 106 TCR-beta libraries. The cohort included approximately 70 subjects: about 15 with HAM/TSP, about 35 with multiple sclerosis, and around 20 healthy controls.

cDNA was synthesized by template-switch 5'RACE using a primer with a 10-nucleotide random unique molecular identifier that tagged each TCR transcript. Each sequencing run produced over 200 million TCR-beta sequences covering 15-18 subjects. The RNeasy kit was used to extract total RNA. The KAPA Real-time Library Amplification kit was used to amplify TCR-beta VDJ regions with primers for the TCR constant region and the 5'RACE anchor. A first PCR added sample indexes and Illumina adaptors, after which a second PCR increased the library yield. After Ampure bead purification, the TCR product of roughly 650 bp was size-selected on a 2% E-gel SizeSelection system. Library quality was checked on a Bioanalyzer, concentration was measured with Qubit, and libraries were quantified with the Kapa Library Quantification kit before pooling. An Illumina HiSeq 2500 sequenced the libraries paired-end 2 x 150 bp. To increase sequence diversity, about 24-32% phiX was spiked into each library pool. In the authors' own workflow: The quality-filtered reads were processed with the UMI-based MiGEC pipeline, whose error correction step removed more than 85% of the raw TCR sequences. IMGT germline references were used for aligning VDJ genes, and each clonotype was defined as a unique CDR3 amino acid sequence together with its V-J genes. Clonal expansion, Shannon diversity, and CDR3 relatedness (CalcPairwiseDistances, ClusterSamples) were evaluated with VDJtools, and phylogenetic trees were built with CLCbio workbench. A clone was classed as expanded if it had 8 or more unique UMIs, a cutoff based on coefficient-of-variation modelling across technical triplicates. TCRdb reran the public reads through fastp at Q25 and MiXCR, keeping productive beta chains. Every distinct CDR3 protein forms one entry, paired with its most common genes and DNA. The V and J calls and clone size are TCRdb's, not the authors'. Across this sample there are 55,000 to 70,000 distinct CDR3 sequences, with 10% to 12% seen only once. The top ten constitute about 1.7% of the sample.

Trimming leaves V shorter by 5 bases and J shorter by 10 bases, with the junction holding 8 bases beyond the gene matches. The germline V gene (reference sequence) sets CDR1 to GTSNPN and CDR2 to SVGIG. The cysteine opens and the phenylalanine closes a CDR3 of 14 amino acids. Here the CDR3 DNA is all that survives: 42 bases in frame from base 1. Healthy controls were blood bank volunteers in Maryland, USA. Libraries from unsorted PBMCs were made from 2 million PBMCs kept in RNAlater at -80 degrees C until RNA extraction. Peripheral blood was subjected to Ficoll-Hypaque density gradient centrifugation to isolate PBMCs, which were then cryopreserved in liquid nitrogen. General study outcomes and caveats: Expanded clones from different subjects shared no identical CDR3 amino acid sequences, which suggests that TCR-beta repertoires were private in all groups. TCR clonal expansion was greatest in HAM/TSP patients and smallest in MS patients, who ranked below even healthy controls.

Material: PBMCs. This sequence uses TRBV30 and TRBJ2-1; 13 central bases correspond to TRBD2. The source is a man in his 60s in good health. In nucleotides, the sequence is TGTGCCTGGTCGGGACTAGCGGGGATCCCAGAGCAGTTCTTC. Translated, it reads CAWSGLAGIPEQFF.